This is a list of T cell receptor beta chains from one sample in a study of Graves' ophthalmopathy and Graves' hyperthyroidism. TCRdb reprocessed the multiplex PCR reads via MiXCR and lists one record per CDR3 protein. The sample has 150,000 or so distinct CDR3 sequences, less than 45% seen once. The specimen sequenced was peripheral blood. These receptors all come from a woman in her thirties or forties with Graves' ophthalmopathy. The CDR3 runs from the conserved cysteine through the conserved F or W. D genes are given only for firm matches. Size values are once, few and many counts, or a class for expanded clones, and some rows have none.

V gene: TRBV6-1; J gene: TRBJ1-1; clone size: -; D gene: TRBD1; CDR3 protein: CASNKQGASTEAFF; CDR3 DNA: TGTGCCAGCAACAAACAGGGGGCAAGCACTGAAGCTTTCTTT
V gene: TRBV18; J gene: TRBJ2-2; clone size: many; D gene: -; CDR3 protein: CASSPATANTGELFF; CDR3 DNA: TGTGCCAGCTCACCGGCGACAGCCAACACCGGGGAGCTGTTTTTT
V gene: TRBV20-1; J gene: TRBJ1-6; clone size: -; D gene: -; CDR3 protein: CSARDHHLGRDSPLHF; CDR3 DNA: TGCAGTGCTAGAGATCATCATCTTGGACGAGATTCACCCCTCCACTTT
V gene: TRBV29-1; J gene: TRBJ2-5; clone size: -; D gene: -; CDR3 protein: CSVDRGHSALETQYF; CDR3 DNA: TGCAGCGTTGACAGAGGACATTCCGCTCTAGAGACCCAGTACTTC
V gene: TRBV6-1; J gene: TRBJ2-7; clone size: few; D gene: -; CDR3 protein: CASSESGVGYEQYF; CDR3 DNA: TGTGCCAGCAGTGAATCTGGGGTAGGCTACGAGCAGTACTTC
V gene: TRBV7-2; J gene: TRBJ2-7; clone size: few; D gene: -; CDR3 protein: CASSLRGGPYEQYF; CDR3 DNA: TGTGCCAGCAGCTTAAGGGGGGGGCCCTACGAGCAGTACTTC
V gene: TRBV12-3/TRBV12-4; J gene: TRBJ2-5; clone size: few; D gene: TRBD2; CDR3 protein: CASTEHGRGGETQYF; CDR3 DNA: TGTGCCAGCACCGAACACGGACGGGGGGGGGAGACCCAGTACTTC
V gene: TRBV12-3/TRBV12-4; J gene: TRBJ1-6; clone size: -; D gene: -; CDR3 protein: CASTPIRNSPLHF; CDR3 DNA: TGTGCCAGCACCCCCATACGAAATTCACCCCTCCACTTT
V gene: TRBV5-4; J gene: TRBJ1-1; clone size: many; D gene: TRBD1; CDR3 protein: CASSEAGTGVTEAFF; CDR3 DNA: TGTGCCAGCAGCGAAGCCGGGACAGGGGTAACTGAAGCTTTCTTT
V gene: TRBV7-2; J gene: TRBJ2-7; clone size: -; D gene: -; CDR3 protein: CASSLSNRVSGEQYF; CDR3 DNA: TGTGCCAGCAGCTTATCAAACAGGGTCTCAGGGGAGCAGTACTTC
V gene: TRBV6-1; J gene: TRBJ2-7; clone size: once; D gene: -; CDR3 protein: CASSHRDQAYEQYF; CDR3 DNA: TGTGCCAGCAGCCACCGGGACCAGGCCTACGAGCAGTACTTC
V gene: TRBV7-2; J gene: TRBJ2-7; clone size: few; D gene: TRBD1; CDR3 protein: CASSKQGGEQYF; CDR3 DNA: TGTGCCAGCAGCAAACAGGGGGGCGAGCAGTACTTC
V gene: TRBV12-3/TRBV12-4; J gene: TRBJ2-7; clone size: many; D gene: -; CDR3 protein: CASSLGYEQYF; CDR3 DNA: TGTGCCAGCAGTTTAGGTTACGAGCAGTACTTC
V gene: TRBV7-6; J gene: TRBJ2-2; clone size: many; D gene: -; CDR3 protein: CASSPRRTPNTGELFF; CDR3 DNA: TGTGCCAGCAGCCCACGCCGGACCCCCAACACCGGGGAGCTGTTTTTT
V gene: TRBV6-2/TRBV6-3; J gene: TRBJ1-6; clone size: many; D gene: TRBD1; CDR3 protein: CASSYGQGQSPLHF; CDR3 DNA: TGTGCCAGCAGTTATGGACAGGGTCAATCACCCCTCCACTTT
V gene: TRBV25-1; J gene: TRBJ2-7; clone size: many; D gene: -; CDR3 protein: CASSEFDYEQYF; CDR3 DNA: TGTGCCAGCAGTGAATTTGACTACGAGCAGTACTTC
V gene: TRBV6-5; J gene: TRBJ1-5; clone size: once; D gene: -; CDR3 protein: CASSYSSLSNQPQHF; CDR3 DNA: TGTGCCAGCAGTTACTCCTCCCTATCCAATCAGCCCCAGCATTTT
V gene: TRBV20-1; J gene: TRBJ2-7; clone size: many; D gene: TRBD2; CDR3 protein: CSARDGLAGGPRYEQYF; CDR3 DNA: TGCAGTGCTAGAGACGGACTAGCGGGAGGGCCTCGCTACGAGCAGTACTTC
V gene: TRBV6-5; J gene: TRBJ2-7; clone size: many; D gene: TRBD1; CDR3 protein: CASSYSGTGVYEQYF; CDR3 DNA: TGTGCCAGCAGTTACTCGGGGACAGGGGTTTACGAGCAGTACTTC
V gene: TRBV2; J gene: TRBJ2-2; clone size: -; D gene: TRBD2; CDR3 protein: CASQGLGDGELFF; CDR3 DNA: TGTGCCAGCCAAGGACTAGGAGACGGGGAGCTGTTTTTT
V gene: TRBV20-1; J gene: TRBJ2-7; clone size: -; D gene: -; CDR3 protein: CSAVAEDTSDSFSYEQYF; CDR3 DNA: TGCAGTGCTGTAGCGGAGGATACCTCCGACTCTTTCTCCTACGAGCAGTACTTC